The clone carrying this TCR beta chain was seen a few times. Antigen specificity is unknown. TCRdb's copy holds only in-frame clones and misses some; the assay was immunoSEQ multiplex PCR. The sample has about 80,000 clones; approximately 89% are singletons. The data stem from a study of brain T cells in children with intractable seizures. Overall study results and limits: Clones missing pre-surgery may reflect undersampling of that blood sample. HCMV serostatus was not known, and viral specificity came from CDR3 similarity only.

Between the trimmed V and J ends, which lost 4 bases and 0 bases, there was a span of 13 bases. Looked up from germline, CDR1 is SGDLS and CDR2 is YYNGEE. The CDR3 sequence is 16 residues long. The sequenced cases were selected for having the highest brain T cell transcript signatures. The chain recombines TRBV9 with TRBJ1-4; no definite D call. The sample here was peripheral blood, taken at surgery. The TCR was taken from a girl aged 2 to 9 with Rasmussen encephalitis and intractable seizures. The CDR3 region has the DNA TGTGCCAGCAGCCGTAACAGCGGGTCAACTAATGAAAAACTGTTTTTT. Its protein is CASSRNSGSTNEKLFF.